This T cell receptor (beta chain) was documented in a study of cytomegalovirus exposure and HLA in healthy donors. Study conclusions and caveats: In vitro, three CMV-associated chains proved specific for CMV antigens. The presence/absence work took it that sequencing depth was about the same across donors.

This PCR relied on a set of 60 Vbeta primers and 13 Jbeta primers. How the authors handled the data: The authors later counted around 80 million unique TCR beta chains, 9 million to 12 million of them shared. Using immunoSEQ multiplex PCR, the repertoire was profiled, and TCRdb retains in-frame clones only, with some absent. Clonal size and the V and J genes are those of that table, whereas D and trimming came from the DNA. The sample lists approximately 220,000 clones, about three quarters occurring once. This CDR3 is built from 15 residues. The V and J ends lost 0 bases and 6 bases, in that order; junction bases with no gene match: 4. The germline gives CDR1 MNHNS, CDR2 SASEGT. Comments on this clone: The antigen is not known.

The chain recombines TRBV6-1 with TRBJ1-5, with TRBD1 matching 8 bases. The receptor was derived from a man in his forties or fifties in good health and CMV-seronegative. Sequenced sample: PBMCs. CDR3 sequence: CASSEARQGAQPQHF. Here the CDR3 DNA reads TGTGCCAGCAGTGAAGCGAGGCAGGGGGCTCAGCCCCAGCATTTT.